This is a list of T cell receptor beta chains from one sample in a study of CD8 T cells in ankylosing spondylitis. TCRdb independently ran MiXCR on the 5' RACE reads; one entry per CDR3 protein. The table has fewer than 25,000 distinct CDR3 sequences, roughly 13% seen once. Sequencing was done on a sample of blood. The receptors stem from a male donor with ankylosing spondylitis or in good health (not recorded which). Both conserved end residues are part of each CDR3. D genes are given only for firm matches. Size is omitted from some rows. Given values are once, few, many or a class for expanded clones.

j_call: TRBJ2-3
v_call: TRBV11-2
clone_size: many
d_call: TRBD2
cdr3_length: 16
cdr3_aa: CASSLGTSGGTDTQYF
cdr3_nt: TGTGCCAGCAGCTTAGGAACTAGCGGGGGCACAGATACGCAGTATTTT

j_call: TRBJ1-5
v_call: TRBV7-2
clone_size: few
d_call: -
cdr3_length: 13
cdr3_aa: CASSLAWGQPQHF
cdr3_nt: TGTGCCAGCAGCTTAGCGTGGGGTCAGCCCCAGCATTTT

j_call: TRBJ1-1
v_call: TRBV20-1
clone_size: few
d_call: -
cdr3_length: 14
cdr3_aa: CSAIDLRGNTEAFF
cdr3_nt: TGCAGTGCTATCGATTTAAGGGGGAACACTGAAGCTTTCTTT

j_call: TRBJ2-2
v_call: TRBV4-1
clone_size: -
d_call: -
cdr3_length: 17
cdr3_aa: CASSAQSGDPNTGELFF
cdr3_nt: TGCGCCAGCAGCGCACAATCAGGGGATCCGAACACCGGGGAGCTGTTTTTT

j_call: TRBJ2-3
v_call: TRBV7-2
clone_size: few
d_call: -
cdr3_length: 12
cdr3_aa: CASSSPPDTQYF
cdr3_nt: TGTGCCAGCAGCTCACCCCCAGATACGCAGTATTTT

j_call: TRBJ2-5
v_call: TRBV7-2
clone_size: -
d_call: -
cdr3_length: 13
cdr3_aa: CASSLVIQETQYF
cdr3_nt: TGTGCCAGCAGCTTAGTGATCCAAGAGACCCAGTACTTC

j_call: TRBJ2-1
v_call: TRBV6-2/TRBV6-3
clone_size: -
d_call: TRBD2
cdr3_length: 16
cdr3_aa: CASTPLSGRRRYEQFF
cdr3_nt: TGTGCCAGCACCCCACTTAGCGGGAGGAGGAGGTATGAGCAGTTCTTC

j_call: TRBJ2-1
v_call: TRBV27
clone_size: few
d_call: -
cdr3_length: 16
cdr3_aa: CASSFIAGIGLNEQFF
cdr3_nt: TGTGCCAGCAGTTTTATTGCGGGGATAGGTCTCAATGAGCAGTTCTTC

j_call: TRBJ1-5
v_call: TRBV12-3/TRBV12-4
clone_size: many
d_call: -
cdr3_length: 14
cdr3_aa: CASSADSSNQPQHF
cdr3_nt: TGTGCCAGCAGCGCCGACAGTAGCAATCAGCCCCAGCATTTT

j_call: TRBJ2-6
v_call: TRBV6-6
clone_size: -
d_call: -
cdr3_length: 15
cdr3_aa: CASSGRDSGANVLTF
cdr3_nt: TGTGCCAGCAGCGGACGGGACTCTGGGGCCAACGTCCTGACTTTC

j_call: TRBJ2-1
v_call: TRBV15
clone_size: few
d_call: -
cdr3_length: 13
cdr3_aa: CATSTRYDNEQFF
cdr3_nt: TGTGCCACCAGCACCCGATATGACAATGAGCAGTTCTTC

j_call: TRBJ2-7
v_call: TRBV20-1
clone_size: -
d_call: -
cdr3_length: 11
cdr3_aa: CSARTLGAQYF
cdr3_nt: TGCAGTGCTAGGACTCTCGGGGCGCAGTACTTC

j_call: TRBJ1-4
v_call: TRBV13
clone_size: -
d_call: -
cdr3_length: 17
cdr3_aa: CASSPRDGFGTNEKLFF
cdr3_nt: TGTGCCAGCAGCCCCAGGGACGGTTTCGGAACTAATGAAAAACTGTTTTTT

j_call: TRBJ1-4
v_call: TRBV19
clone_size: -
d_call: -
cdr3_length: 13
cdr3_aa: CASSIFPESGLFF
cdr3_nt: TGTGCCAGTAGTATCTTCCCCGAGAGTGGACTGTTTTTT

j_call: TRBJ1-5
v_call: TRBV28
clone_size: few
d_call: -
cdr3_length: 16
cdr3_aa: CASSSLGAGWDQPQHF
cdr3_nt: TGTGCCAGCAGTTCTTTGGGGGCCGGGTGGGATCAGCCCCAGCATTTT

j_call: TRBJ2-6
v_call: TRBV6-2/TRBV6-3
clone_size: -
d_call: -
cdr3_length: 20
cdr3_aa: CASSYSNIRGSPSGANVLTF
cdr3_nt: TGTGCCAGCAGTTACTCGAATATAAGGGGCTCGCCCTCTGGGGCCAACGTCCTGACTTTC

j_call: TRBJ2-1
v_call: TRBV20-1
clone_size: -
d_call: -
cdr3_length: 12
cdr3_aa: CSASGSGNEQFF
cdr3_nt: TGCAGTGCTAGCGGGTCGGGGAATGAGCAGTTCTTC

j_call: TRBJ2-1
v_call: TRBV12-3/TRBV12-4
clone_size: medium-sized
d_call: -
cdr3_length: 11
cdr3_aa: CASSLGNEQFF
cdr3_nt: TGTGCCAGCAGTCTGGGAAATGAGCAGTTCTTC

j_call: TRBJ2-3
v_call: TRBV2
clone_size: -
d_call: -
cdr3_length: 14
cdr3_aa: CASSEALRQDTQYF
cdr3_nt: TGTGCCAGCAGTGAAGCGCTTCGGCAAGATACGCAGTATTTT

j_call: TRBJ2-1
v_call: TRBV7-9
clone_size: many
d_call: -
cdr3_length: 12
cdr3_aa: CASSPEYNEQFF
cdr3_nt: TGTGCCAGCAGCCCCGAATACAATGAGCAGTTCTTC

j_call: TRBJ2-3
v_call: TRBV29-1
clone_size: many
d_call: TRBD2
cdr3_length: 18
cdr3_aa: CSVEEGLAGRLGTDTQYF
cdr3_nt: TGCAGCGTTGAAGAGGGGCTAGCGGGGAGGCTCGGCACAGATACGCAGTATTTT

j_call: TRBJ2-5
v_call: TRBV7-9
clone_size: few
d_call: -
cdr3_length: 13
cdr3_aa: CASSLNTGETQYF
cdr3_nt: TGTGCCAGCAGCTTAAACACCGGAGAGACCCAGTACTTC

j_call: TRBJ1-5
v_call: TRBV23-1
clone_size: -
d_call: -
cdr3_length: 14
cdr3_aa: CASSQSVMMRPQHF
cdr3_nt: TGCGCCAGCAGTCAATCGGTTATGATGAGGCCCCAGCATTTT

j_call: TRBJ2-1
v_call: TRBV24-1
clone_size: many
d_call: -
cdr3_length: 13
cdr3_aa: CATSGGAQNEQFF
cdr3_nt: TGTGCCACCAGTGGTGGGGCTCAAAATGAGCAGTTCTTC